This TCR beta chain was retrieved from a study of memory CD4+ T cells and cytomegalovirus serostatus. Here immunoSEQ multiplex PCR was the method, and the copy in TCRdb shows in-frame clones only, minus some. The data contain some 54,000 clones, around four fifths of them singletons. Single viable CD3+CD4+CD8-CD45RO+ cells were sorted as the memory CD4+ T cells. Germline-derived CDR1 and CDR2 are SGHRS and YFSETQ. The CDR3 is 15 amino acids. The V and J ends lost 5 bases and 3 bases, in that order; junction bases with no gene match: 8. V usage is TRBV5-1 and J usage is TRBJ1-5; 7 bases map to TRBD1. This receptor was obtained from an adult in good health and CMV-seropositive. Sample: memory CD4+ T cells from blood. CDR3 nucleotides: TGCGCCAGCAGAGCAACAGGGGCGGCCAATCAGCCCCAGCATTTT. It codes for CASRATGAANQPQHF.